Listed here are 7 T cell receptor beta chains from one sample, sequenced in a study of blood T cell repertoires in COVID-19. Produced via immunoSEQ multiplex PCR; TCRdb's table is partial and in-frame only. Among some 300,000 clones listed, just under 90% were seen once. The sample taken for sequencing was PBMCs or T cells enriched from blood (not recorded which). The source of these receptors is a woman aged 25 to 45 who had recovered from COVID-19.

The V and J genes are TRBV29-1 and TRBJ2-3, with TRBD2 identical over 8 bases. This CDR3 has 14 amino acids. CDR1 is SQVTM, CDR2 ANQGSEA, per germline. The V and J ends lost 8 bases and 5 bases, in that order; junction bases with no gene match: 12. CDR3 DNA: TGCAGCTCCGCCGGGGGGGCAGGTGGAGATACGCAGTATTTT. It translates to CSSAGGAGGDTQYF.

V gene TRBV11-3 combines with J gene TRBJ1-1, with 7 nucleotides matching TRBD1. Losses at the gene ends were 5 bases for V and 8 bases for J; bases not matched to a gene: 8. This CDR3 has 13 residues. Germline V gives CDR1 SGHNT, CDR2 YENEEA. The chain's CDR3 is CASSPAPGQEAFF. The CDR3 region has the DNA TGTGCCAGCAGCCCAGCCCCGGGACAGGAAGCTTTCTTT.

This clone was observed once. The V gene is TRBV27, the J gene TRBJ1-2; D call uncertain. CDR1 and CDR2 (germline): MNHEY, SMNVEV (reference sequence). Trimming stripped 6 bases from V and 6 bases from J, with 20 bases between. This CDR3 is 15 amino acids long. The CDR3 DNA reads TGTGCCAGCAGCTCACGGGAACCCTTGGAGAATGGCTACACCTTC. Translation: CASSSREPLENGYTF.

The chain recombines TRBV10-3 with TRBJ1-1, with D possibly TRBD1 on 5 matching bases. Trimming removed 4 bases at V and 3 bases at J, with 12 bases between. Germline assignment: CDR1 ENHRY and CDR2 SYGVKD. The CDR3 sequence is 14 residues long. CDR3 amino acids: CAISARGEDTEAFF. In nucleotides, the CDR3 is TGTGCCATCAGTGCTAGAGGGGAGGACACTGAAGCTTTCTTT.

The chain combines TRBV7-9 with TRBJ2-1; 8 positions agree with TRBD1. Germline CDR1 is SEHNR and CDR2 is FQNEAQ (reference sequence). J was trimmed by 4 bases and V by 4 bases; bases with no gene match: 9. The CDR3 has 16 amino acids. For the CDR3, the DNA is TGTGCCAGCAGCTCTCTCCGGGACAGGCCTTACAATGAGCAGTTCTTC. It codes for CASSSLRDRPYNEQFF.

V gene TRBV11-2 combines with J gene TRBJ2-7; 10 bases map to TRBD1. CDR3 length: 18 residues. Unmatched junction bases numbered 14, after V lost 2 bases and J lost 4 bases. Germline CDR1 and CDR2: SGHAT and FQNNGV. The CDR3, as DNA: TGTGCCAGCAGCTTAAGGTTCAAAAGGACAGGGGGTTTTTACGAGCAGTACTTC. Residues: CASSLRFKRTGGFYEQYF.

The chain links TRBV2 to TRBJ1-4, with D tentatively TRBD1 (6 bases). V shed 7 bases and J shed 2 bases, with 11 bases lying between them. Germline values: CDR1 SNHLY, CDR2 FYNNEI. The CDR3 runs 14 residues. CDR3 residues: CASNIQGTNEKLFF. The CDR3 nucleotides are TGTGCCAGCAATATACAGGGCACTAATGAAAAACTGTTTTTT.